A single sample is the source of the 32 T cell receptor beta chains below, sequenced in a study of T cells after yellow fever vaccination. TCRdb redid the calling of the 5' RACE reads with MiXCR, one entry per CDR3 protein. The data show a few hundred thousand distinct CDR3 sequences, approximately 4.2% seen once. The sample consisted of PBMCs, taken 5 days after the yellow fever booster vaccination. The receptors shown here come from a man aged 18-30 years who received the YFV17D yellow fever vaccine.

This rearrangement joins TRBV6-5 to TRBJ1-2; the D gene is possibly TRBD1 (5 bases). The length of the CDR3 is 13 residues. V was shortened by 5 bases and J by 4 bases, with 11 bases between the two germline ends. CDR1 and CDR2 (germline): MNHEY, SVGAGI. CDR3 coding DNA: TGTGCCAGCAGTGCCGGGGGGTCCTATGGCTACACCTTC. Encoded protein: CASSAGGSYGYTF.

In regard to this clonotype: Mismatch with germline at one junction end may stem from a read error. This chain uses TRBV7-3 with TRBJ1-1; D unresolved. Germline V CDR1 and CDR2: SGHTA, FQGTGA. CDR3 length equals 9 residues. As DNA, the CDR3 is TGTGCCAGCCATCCGACAACCCACTTT. Translating gives CASHPTTHF.

This clonotype was recorded at least ten times. The chain couples TRBV7-2 to TRBJ2-5; 8 nucleotides agree with TRBD2. Germline values: CDR1 SGHTA, CDR2 FQGNSA. The CDR3 runs to 15 residues. Trimming at V came to 3 bases and at J to 2 bases, leaving 5 bases not matched to a gene. The CDR3 nucleotides are TGTGCCAGCAGCTTGAGCGGGGGACCTCAAGAGACCCAGTACTTC. Translated, it gives CASSLSGGPQETQYF. The entire variable domain, with the rest obtained from reference TRBV7-2 and TRBJ2-5, is as follows: GAGVSQSPSNKVTEKGKDVELRCDPISGHTALYWYRQSLGQGLEFLIYFQGNSAPDKSGLPSDRFSAERTGGSVSTLTIQRTQQEDSAVYLCASSLSGGPQETQYFGPGTRLLVL.

This clonotype occurred a few times. The CDR3 DNA reads as TGCGCCAGCAGCTTGGTCCGGGGGGCCCTATTCTCTGGGGCCAACGTCCTGACTTTC. Amino acid sequence: CASSLVRGALFSGANVLTF. The genes are TRBV5-1 and TRBJ2-6; possibly TRBD2 for D (7 bases). Trimming took off 0 bases at V and 0 bases at J, with 16 bases between the two ends. Germline CDR1 and CDR2: SGHRS and YFSETQ. The CDR3 sequence is 19 residues long.

This clonotype has more than one count but fewer than ten. The chain links TRBV7-9 to TRBJ1-1; D call uncertain. This CDR3 contains 14 residues. V shed 3 bases and J shed 2 bases, with 10 bases lying between them. Germline lookup yields CDR1 SEHNR and CDR2 FQNEAQ (reference sequence). Here the CDR3 reads CASSLFQSNTEAFF. In DNA, the CDR3 is TGTGCCAGCAGCTTGTTCCAGAGTAACACTGAAGCTTTCTTT.

This clonotype appeared many times. The rearrangement joins TRBV4-3 to TRBJ2-2, with 7 bases matching TRBD1. CDR1 and CDR2 (germline): LGHNA, YSLEER. V was clipped by 0 bases and J by 4 bases; unmatched bases: 2. CDR3 length equals 15 residues. CDR3 region: CASSQEAGGTGELFF. The CDR3 DNA sequence: TGCGCCAGCAGCCAAGAAGCAGGGGGCACCGGGGAGCTGTTTTTT.

Ten or more counts support this clonotype. This chain joins TRBV12-3 or TRBV12-4 and TRBJ2-3; no definite D call. The V end was cut by 3 bases, the J end by 2 bases, with 12 bases between. There are 15 residues in the CDR3. The CDR3 sequence: CASSLAATYTDTQYF. The CDR3, as DNA: TGTGCCAGCAGTTTGGCGGCTACCTACACAGATACGCAGTATTTT.

On this clonotype: One junction end disagrees with the germline gene, perhaps due to a read error. V and J are TRBV19 and TRBJ1-1, with D possibly TRBD1 on 5 matching bases. CDR1 is LNHDA and CDR2 is SQIVND in the germline V gene (reference sequence). The CDR3 loop spans 10 amino acids. This CDR3 reads CASSQGEVIF. The CDR3 DNA follows: TGTGCCAGTAGTCAAGGGGAGGTGATCTTT.

This clonotype was seen only a few times. The rearrangement uses TRBV12-3 or TRBV12-4 and TRBJ1-1; the D gene is possibly TRBD1 (5 bases). V lost 2 bases to trimming and J lost 9 bases, with 10 bases between them. This CDR3 region has 12 residues. CDR3: CASSLFPGQAFF. The CDR3 region has the DNA TGTGCCAGCAGTTTATTTCCGGGGCAAGCTTTCTTT.

This clonotype was seen a few times. The V and J genes are TRBV10-3 and TRBJ2-7; TRBD2 matches at 8 bases. Germline V gene data show CDR1 as ENHRY and CDR2 as SYGVKD. The CDR3 sequence is 17 residues long. Trimming took 8 bases from V and 6 from J; bases not matched to a gene: 21. The CDR3 loop reads CAISTGETGGGSGEQYV. CDR3 nucleotides: TGTGCCATCTCCACCGGAGAGACAGGCGGGGGGTCCGGCGAGCAGTACGTC.

This clonotype was seen many times. The rearrangement uses TRBV7-6 and TRBJ1-3, with D possibly TRBD1 on 6 matching bases. CDR1 is SGHVS and CDR2 is FNYEAQ in the germline V gene. Trimming left V 4 bases short and J 4 bases short, with 11 bases between. CDR3 size: 14 residues. The CDR3 DNA reads TGTGCCAGCAGCTCCGGACAGCCCGGAAACACCATATATTTT. It is translated as CASSSGQPGNTIYF.

This clonotype has at least ten counts. The V and J genes are TRBV10-3 and TRBJ1-5; no reliable D call. The V gene's germline CDR1 is ENHRY and CDR2 SYGVKD. V was clipped by 4 bases and J by 9 bases, with 13 bases between them. The CDR3 has 13 residues. This CDR3 reads CAISGSDGSPQHF. The CDR3 DNA is TGTGCCATCAGTGGGTCCGACGGTTCGCCCCAGCATTTT.

This clonotype has ten or more counts. The V gene is TRBV20-1, the J gene TRBJ1-1; 10 nucleotides match TRBD1. The CDR3 contains 10 residues. CDR1 is DFQATT, CDR2 SNEGSKA, per germline (reference sequence). V shed 5 bases and J 10 bases; nucleotides not matched to a gene: 1. CDR3 DNA: TGCAGTGCTCGGACAGGGGGAGCTTTCTTT. It codes for CSARTGGAFF.

V gene TRBV3-1 combines with J gene TRBJ2-3; the D is unclear. The CDR3 is 17 residues long. Deletions cut 0 bases from V and 4 bases from J, with 17 bases between. CDR1 and CDR2 (germline): LGHDT, YNNKEL (reference sequence). The CDR3 DNA follows: TGTGCCAGCAGCCAAGAGTACTCGGCCCTAAGTTCAGATACGCAGTATTTT. It codes for CASSQEYSALSSDTQYF.

Many counts were recorded for this clonotype. The chain is built from TRBV12-3 or TRBV12-4 and TRBJ2-3; 14 nucleotides agree with TRBD2. The CDR3 spans 15 residues. V lost 6 bases and J lost 5; bases outside the gene matches: 4. The DNA of the CDR3 is TGTGCCAGCAGGAGGACTAGCGGGGGGATAGATACGCAGTATTTT. This encodes CASRRTSGGIDTQYF.

This clonotype was seen ten or more times. The chain uses TRBV7-2 and TRBJ2-3; TRBD2 aligns across 13 bases. The germline V gene encodes CDR1 SGHTA and CDR2 FQGNSA. This CDR3 is 16 amino acids long. Trimming at V came to 5 bases and at J to 2 bases, leaving 4 bases not matched to a gene. The CDR3 nucleotides read TGTGCCAGCAGCCGAGGGACTAGCGGGGACACAGATACGCAGTATTTT. Its translation is CASSRGTSGDTDTQYF.

This clonotype was counted at least ten times. This chain connects TRBV7-2 to TRBJ2-2; 9 positions match TRBD2. There are 16 residues in the CDR3. Trimming removed 8 bases from V and 1 base from J; junction bases left unmatched: 8. The V gene's germline CDR1 is SGHTA and CDR2 FQGNSA. CDR3 DNA: TGTGCCAGCCGAGCCCAACTAGCGGGGAACACCGGGGAGCTGTTTTTT. Amino acids: CASRAQLAGNTGELFF.

This clonotype has a count of ten or more. A read error may account for a junction end that differs from germline. This rearrangement joins TRBV7-2 to TRBJ2-5, with 10 bases identical to TRBD1. The V gene's germline CDR1 is SGHTA and CDR2 FQGNSA. CDR3 length equals 13 residues. The CDR3 nucleotides read TGCGCCAGCAGCTTGGGACAGGGGGAGACCCAGTACTTC. Protein product: CASSLGQGETQYF.

This clonotype was found many times. The chain employs TRBV11-2 and TRBJ2-5; D gene uncertain. The CDR3 totals 13 residues. Looked up from germline, CDR1 is SGHAT and CDR2 is FQNNGV. Trimming stripped 3 bases from V and 2 bases from J, with 7 bases between. The CDR3 DNA reads TGTGCCAGCAGCTTGGAGTCACAAGAGACCCAGTACTTC. This encodes CASSLESQETQYF. Together with reference TRBV11-2 and TRBJ2-5, the CDR3 gives the full variable domain: EAGVAQSPRYKIIEKRQSVAFWCNPISGHATLYWYQQILGQGPKLLIQFQNNGVVDDSQLPKDRFSAERLKGVDSTLKIQPAKLEDSAVYLCASSLESQETQYFGPGTRLLVL.

This clonotype was recorded a few times. In nucleotides, the CDR3 is TGTGCCAGCAGTCCGGGGGGGGCTACTTACGAGCAGTACGTC. It specifies CASSPGGATYEQYV. The rearrangement links TRBV28 to TRBJ2-7; TRBD2 aligns across 8 bases. Germline CDR1 and CDR2: MDHEN and SYDVKM. The CDR3 sequence is 14 residues long. V was clipped by 5 bases and J by 4 bases; unmatched bases: 7.

This clonotype was counted only a few times. The rearrangement links TRBV12-3 or TRBV12-4 to TRBJ1-3, with 7 bases fitting TRBD1. Trimming cost V 6 bases and J 0 bases; bases outside gene matches: 14. The CDR3 has 18 amino acids. CDR3 protein: CASSLDRVLASSGNTIYF. The CDR3 bases are TGTGCCAGCAGCCTCGACAGGGTTCTGGCGTCCTCTGGAAACACCATATATTTT.

This clonotype was detected ten times or more. The chain combines TRBV9 with TRBJ1-1, with 7 bases identical to TRBD1. Germline V CDR1 and CDR2: SGDLS, YYNGEE. V lost 0 bases to trimming and J lost 4 bases; unmatched junction nucleotides: 6. The CDR3 covers 15 residues. The CDR3 coding sequence is TGTGCCAGCAGCGTAGTCGACAGGGCAAGCACTGAAGCTTTCTTT. Translation gives CASSVVDRASTEAFF.

V usage is TRBV20-1 and J usage is TRBJ2-7, with 9 bases aligning to TRBD1. CDR1 and CDR2 from the germline V gene are DFQATT and SNEGSKA (reference sequence). The CDR3 loop spans 15 amino acids. CDR3 nucleotide sequence: TGCAGAGCTATCCCCGGGACAGGGAATTTTCACGAGCAGTACGTC. This translates into CRAIPGTGNFHEQYV.

The table lists this clonotype with many counts. The chain employs TRBV6-6 and TRBJ2-3; D gene unclear. The V end was cut by 6 bases, the J end by 5 bases, with 6 bases between. This CDR3 spans 11 amino acids. Per germline, CDR1 MNHNY and CDR2 SVGAGI (reference sequence). The CDR3 sequence is CASSTRDTQYF. In DNA, the CDR3 is TGTGCCAGCAGCACCCGAGATACGCAGTATTTT.

This clonotype was recorded many times. The rearrangement joins TRBV20-1 to TRBJ2-5, with TRBD2 identical over 9 bases. The germline gives CDR1 DFQATT, CDR2 SNEGSKA (reference sequence). The length of the CDR3 is 17 residues. V lost 3 bases and J lost 5; bases outside the gene matches: 16. This CDR3 reads CSASPEYLRGGQETQYF. CDR3 nucleotides: TGCAGTGCTAGCCCCGAGTACCTGCGGGGGGGGCAGGAGACCCAGTACTTC.

The V and J genes are TRBV20-1 and TRBJ1-5; maybe TRBD1 (5 bases). The germline CDR1 and CDR2 sequences are DFQATT and SNEGSKA (reference sequence). This CDR3 comprises 12 residues. The CDR3 protein is CRSGRRNQPQHF. The DNA for the CDR3 is TGCAGATCAGGGAGGCGCAATCAGCCCCAGCATTTT.

This clonotype occurred a few times. This chain joins TRBV10-3 and TRBJ2-6; tentatively, D is TRBD1 (6 bases). This CDR3 has 17 residues. Germline V gene lookup returns CDR1 ENHRY and CDR2 SYGVKD. V shed 9 bases and J shed 0 bases, with 18 bases lying between them. CDR3 nucleotides: TGTGCCATAATGGCAACCCAGGGGCGCTCTGGGGCCAACGTCCTGACTTTC. Translating gives CAIMATQGRSGANVLTF.

The chain combines TRBV18 with TRBJ1-1, with D unclear. In germline, CDR1 is KGHSH, CDR2 LQKENI. The CDR3 covers 14 residues. The germline V and J ends were trimmed by 5 bases and 4 bases, with 14 bases remaining between them. The CDR3 nucleotides are TGTGCCAGCTCAGCGAGTTTCGGAGGCACTGAAGCTTTCTTT. Translated: CASSASFGGTEAFF.

The chain joins TRBV7-9 to TRBJ2-1; TRBD1 agrees at 9 bases. This CDR3 is 15 amino acids long. The ends lost 1 base at V and 7 bases at J; junction bases unmatched: 5. CDR1 is SEHNR and CDR2 is FQNEAQ in the germline V gene (reference sequence). The CDR3: CASSLGQGGHNEQFF. The CDR3 DNA reads as TGTGCCAGCAGCTTAGGACAGGGGGGTCATAATGAGCAGTTCTTC.

Many counts were recorded for this clonotype. The chain has TRBV6-6 and TRBJ2-5; D is ambiguous. The CDR3 is made up of 11 amino acids. Per the germline V gene, CDR1 is MNHNY and CDR2 is SVGAGI (reference sequence). V was clipped by 8 bases and J by 4 bases, with 8 bases between them. The CDR3 DNA reads TGTGCCAGCGGCCTCAGAGAGACCCAGTACTTC. Protein product: CASGLRETQYF.

The gene calls are TRBV12-3 or TRBV12-4 and TRBJ2-7, with 7 bases fitting TRBD2. J lost 3 bases, V lost 9 bases, and 8 bases had no gene match. The CDR3 spans 13 residues. In nucleotides, the CDR3 is TGTGCCAGTGCCGGGACTACCGACTACGAGCAGTACTTC. Residues: CASAGTTDYEQYF.

The J gene is TRBJ2-3, the V gene TRBV6-1; possible D gene TRBD2, 5 bases. The ends were cut back, 4 bases at V and 0 bases at J, with 17 bases in the middle. The CDR3 has 17 residues. Per germline, CDR1 MNHNS and CDR2 SASEGT. The DNA of the CDR3 is TGTGCCAGCAGTGTATATCCCTCAGAGCGGAGCACAGATACGCAGTATTTT. Amino acid sequence: CASSVYPSERSTDTQYF.